This TCR beta chain was observed in a study of regulatory T cells in long-lasting Graves disease. Time point denoted: newly diagnosed GD, antithyroid drugs for less than 3 months. Preparation of the TCR library used RNA extracted from PBMCs. Arm-PCR of CDR3 regions and iRepertoire HTBI primers were the basis on which TCR beta libraries were built. TCRdb analysed the multiplex PCR reads with MiXCR anew, one entry per CDR3 protein. The table includes some 250,000 distinct CDR3 sequences, about 18% detected once. The junction had 6 bases not matched to a gene; V was cut back by 3 bases and J by 3 bases. CDR1 is MNHGY, CDR2 SVAAGI, per germline. The CDR3 length is 15 residues. These data were also reused for a study on T cells in Graves' hyperthyroidism and ophthalmopathy.

V is TRBV6-9 and J is TRBJ1-1; TRBD1 aligns across 8 bases. This specimen was peripheral blood mononuclear cells (PBMCs), taken at new diagnosis, from a patient treated with antithyroid drugs. The origin of this receptor is a woman in her twenties or thirties with Graves disease. The CDR3 sequence: CASSYGQGGYTEAFF. The CDR3 coding sequence is TGTGCCAGCAGTTACGGACAGGGAGGGTACACTGAAGCTTTCTTT.